The table lists the clone carrying this T cell receptor (beta chain) with many counts. Its cognate antigen is unknown. TCRdb re-derived calls from the reads in MiXCR, one entry per CDR3 protein. The sample consists of 100,000 to 150,000 distinct CDR3 sequences, roughly 9% of them appearing once. This sample is drawn from a study of T cell repertoires in cytomegalovirus infection. Background on the study: A matching HLA type, together with CMV infection, was signaled by public TCR beta signatures. Study outcomes and limitations: Carriers of CMV and the relevant HLA type were discriminated by public TCR beta frequency. The ex vivo response was dominated by HLA-C-restricted CMV-specific TCR beta clonotypes.

The CDR3 is 13 residues long. Per the germline V gene, CDR1 is SGHTA and CDR2 is FQGTGA. V was shortened by 6 bases and J by 7 bases, with 12 bases between the two germline ends. The source of this sequence is a human donor in good health (CMV status not recorded). Some clones in this sample may be carry-over from other donors' samples. The V and J genes are TRBV7-3 and TRBJ2-2, with D perhaps TRBD2 (5 bases). Sequences were obtained from PBMCs. CDR3 sequence: CASSHPGSGELFF. CDR3 bases: TGTGCCAGCAGTCACCCGGGGAGCGGGGAGCTGTTTTTT. Together with reference TRBV7-3 and TRBJ2-2, the CDR3 gives the full variable domain: GAGVSQTPSNKVTEKGKYVELRCDPISGHTALYWYRQSLGQGPEFLIYFQGTGAADDSGLPNDRFFAVRPEGSVSTLKIQRTERGDSAVYLCASSHPGSGELFFGEGSRLTVL.